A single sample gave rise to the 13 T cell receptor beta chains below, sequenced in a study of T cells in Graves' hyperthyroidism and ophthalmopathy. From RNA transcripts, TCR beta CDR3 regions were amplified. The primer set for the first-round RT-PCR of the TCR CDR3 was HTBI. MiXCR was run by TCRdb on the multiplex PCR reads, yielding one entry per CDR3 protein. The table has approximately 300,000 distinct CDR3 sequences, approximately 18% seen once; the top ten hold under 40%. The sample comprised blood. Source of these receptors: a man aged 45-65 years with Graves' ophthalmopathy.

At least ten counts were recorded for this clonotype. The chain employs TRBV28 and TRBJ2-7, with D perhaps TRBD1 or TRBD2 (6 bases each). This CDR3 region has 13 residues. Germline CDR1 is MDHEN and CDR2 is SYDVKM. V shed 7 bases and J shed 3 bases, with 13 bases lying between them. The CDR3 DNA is TGTGCCAGCAAGGAGGGGGGATACTACGAGCAGTACTTC. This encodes CASKEGGYYEQYF.

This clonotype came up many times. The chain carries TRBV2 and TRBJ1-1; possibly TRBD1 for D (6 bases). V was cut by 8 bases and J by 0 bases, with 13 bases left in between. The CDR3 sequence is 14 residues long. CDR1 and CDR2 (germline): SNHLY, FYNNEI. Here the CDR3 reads CASGYRVMNTEAFF. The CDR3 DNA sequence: TGTGCCAGCGGATACAGGGTCATGAACACTGAAGCTTTCTTT.

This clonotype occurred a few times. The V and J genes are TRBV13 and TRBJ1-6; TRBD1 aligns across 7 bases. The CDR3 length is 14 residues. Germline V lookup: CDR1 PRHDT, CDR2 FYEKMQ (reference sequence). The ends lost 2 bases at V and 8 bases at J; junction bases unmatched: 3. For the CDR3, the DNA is TGTGCCAGCAGCTTATCCAGGGGGGATTCACCCCTCCACTTT. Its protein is CASSLSRGDSPLHF.

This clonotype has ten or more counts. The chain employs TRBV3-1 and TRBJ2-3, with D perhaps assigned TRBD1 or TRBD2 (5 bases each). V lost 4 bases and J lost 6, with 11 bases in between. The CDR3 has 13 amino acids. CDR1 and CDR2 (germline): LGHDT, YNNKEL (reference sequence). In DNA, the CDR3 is TGTGCCAGCAGCCCCGGGGCGAGGGATACGCAGTATTTT. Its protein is CASSPGARDTQYF.

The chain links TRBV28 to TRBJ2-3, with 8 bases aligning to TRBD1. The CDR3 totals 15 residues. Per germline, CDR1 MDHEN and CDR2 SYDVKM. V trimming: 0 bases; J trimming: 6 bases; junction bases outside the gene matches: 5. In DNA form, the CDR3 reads TGTGCCAGCAGTTTATGGGGACAGGCGGAGGATACGCAGTATTTT. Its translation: CASSLWGQAEDTQYF.

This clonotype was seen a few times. DNA for the CDR3: TGTGCCTGTAAACAGGGGGCACTAGCGGGAGCCTACGAGCAGTACTTC. As protein: CACKQGALAGAYEQYF. J is TRBJ2-7 and V is TRBV30; 11 bases fit TRBD2. V dropped 6 bases and J dropped 2; count of bases not matched to a gene: 12. The CDR3 covers 16 residues. Germline assignment: CDR1 GTSNPN and CDR2 SVGIG (reference sequence).

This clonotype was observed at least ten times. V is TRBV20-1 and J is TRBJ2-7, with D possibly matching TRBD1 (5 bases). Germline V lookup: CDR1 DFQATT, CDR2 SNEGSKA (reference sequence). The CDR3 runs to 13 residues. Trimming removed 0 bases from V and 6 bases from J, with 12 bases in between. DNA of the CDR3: TGCAGTGCTAGAGATAATTGGGGCCGCGAGCAGTACTTC. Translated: CSARDNWGREQYF.

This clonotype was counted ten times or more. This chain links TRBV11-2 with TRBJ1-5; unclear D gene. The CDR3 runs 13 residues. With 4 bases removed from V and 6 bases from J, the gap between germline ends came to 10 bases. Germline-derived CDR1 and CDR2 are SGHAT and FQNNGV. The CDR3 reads CASSYHPGQPQHF. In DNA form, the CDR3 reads TGTGCCAGCAGCTATCACCCAGGTCAGCCCCAGCATTTT.

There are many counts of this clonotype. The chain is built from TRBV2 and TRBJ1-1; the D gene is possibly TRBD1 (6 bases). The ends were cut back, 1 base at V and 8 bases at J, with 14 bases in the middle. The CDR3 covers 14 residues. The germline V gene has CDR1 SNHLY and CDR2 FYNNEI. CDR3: CASSEGTRGREAFF. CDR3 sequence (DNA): TGTGCCAGCAGTGAAGGGACCAGGGGCAGGGAAGCTTTCTTT.

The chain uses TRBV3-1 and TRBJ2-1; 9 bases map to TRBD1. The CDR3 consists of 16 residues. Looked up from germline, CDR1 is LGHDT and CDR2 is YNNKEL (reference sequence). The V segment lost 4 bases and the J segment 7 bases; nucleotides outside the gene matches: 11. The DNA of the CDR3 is TGTGCCAGCAGCCGCAAAGGGGACAGGGTTAAGAATGAGCAGTTCTTC. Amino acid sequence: CASSRKGDRVKNEQFF.

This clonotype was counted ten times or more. The CDR3: CSASGVAGGYNEQFF. The CDR3 DNA sequence: TGCAGTGCTAGCGGGGTAGCGGGAGGGTACAATGAGCAGTTCTTC. The V call is TRBV20-1, the J call TRBJ2-1; 11 bases are a match to TRBD2. This CDR3 is 15 amino acids long. V was pared by 3 bases and J by 4 bases, with 5 bases of the junction left unmatched. Germline V gene lookup returns CDR1 DFQATT and CDR2 SNEGSKA (reference sequence).

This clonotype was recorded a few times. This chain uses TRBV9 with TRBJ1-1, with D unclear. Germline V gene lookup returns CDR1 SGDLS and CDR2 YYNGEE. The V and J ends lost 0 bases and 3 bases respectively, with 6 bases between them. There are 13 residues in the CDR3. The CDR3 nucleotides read TGTGCCAGCAGCGTAGGTATTCACACTGAAGCTTTCTTT. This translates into CASSVGIHTEAFF.

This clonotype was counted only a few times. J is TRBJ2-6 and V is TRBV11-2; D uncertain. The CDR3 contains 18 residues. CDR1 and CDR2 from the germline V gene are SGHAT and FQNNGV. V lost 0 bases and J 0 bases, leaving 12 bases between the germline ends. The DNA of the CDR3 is TGTGCCAGCAGCTTAGAAATAGGATGGACCTCTGGGGCCAACGTCCTGACTTTC. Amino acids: CASSLEIGWTSGANVLTF.